This T cell receptor beta chain was captured by sequencing in a study of cytomegalovirus exposure and HLA in healthy donors. Across the whole study: Both the 95 to 150 validation repertoires and the 550 to 750 first-cohort repertoires used the same platform, as reported by a later analysis.

Germline V gives CDR1 MNHNS, CDR2 SASEGT. V lost 0 bases to trimming and J lost 5 bases, with 13 bases between them. CDR3 length equals 15 residues. From the 120-subject validation cohort, which was separate from the roughly 670-subject first cohort, the donors were drawn. On this clone: The antigen remains unidentified.

Study-wide results and limits: Testing in vitro showed a few CMV-associated chains specific for CMV antigens.

The protocol was immunoSEQ multiplex PCR, while the TCRdb copy is restricted to in-frame clones and leaves out a portion. The sample carries about 140,000 clones, about 91% recorded once. The specimen was PBMCs. The TCR sequence derives from a woman aged 18 to 35 in good health and CMV-seropositive. V is TRBV6-1 and J is TRBJ1-1, with D maybe TRBD1 (5 bases). CDR3 bases: TGTGCCAGCAGTGAAGCGAACAGGATCCAAACTGAAGCTTTCTTT. Translation gives CASSEANRIQTEAFF.